Reported below is one T cell receptor (beta chain). The antigen remains unidentified. PBMCs came from 9 to 10 ml fresh peripheral blood. The sample originates from a study of T cells in Graves' hyperthyroidism and ophthalmopathy. Broader study findings: Model predictions of ophthalmopathy came a median approximately 6 months before onset.

The source material, RNA transcripts, was used to amplify TCR beta CDR3 regions. HTBI primers were used for first-round RT-PCR of the TCR CDR3. One entry per CDR3 protein results from TCRdb running MiXCR on the multiplex PCR reads. The sample holds about 520,000 distinct CDR3 sequences, around 24% seen once. The sample taken for sequencing was blood. The TCR was taken from a woman in her twenties or thirties with Graves' ophthalmopathy.

The CDR3 sequence: CASSQGRVEAFF. The CDR3 DNA reads TGTGCCAGCAGCCAAGGGAGGGTGGAAGCTTTCTTT. V usage is TRBV14 and J usage is TRBJ1-1, with no clear D. Germline V gene lookup returns CDR1 SGHDN and CDR2 FVKESK. This CDR3 region has 12 residues. V was clipped by 1 base and J by 8 bases, with 8 bases between them.